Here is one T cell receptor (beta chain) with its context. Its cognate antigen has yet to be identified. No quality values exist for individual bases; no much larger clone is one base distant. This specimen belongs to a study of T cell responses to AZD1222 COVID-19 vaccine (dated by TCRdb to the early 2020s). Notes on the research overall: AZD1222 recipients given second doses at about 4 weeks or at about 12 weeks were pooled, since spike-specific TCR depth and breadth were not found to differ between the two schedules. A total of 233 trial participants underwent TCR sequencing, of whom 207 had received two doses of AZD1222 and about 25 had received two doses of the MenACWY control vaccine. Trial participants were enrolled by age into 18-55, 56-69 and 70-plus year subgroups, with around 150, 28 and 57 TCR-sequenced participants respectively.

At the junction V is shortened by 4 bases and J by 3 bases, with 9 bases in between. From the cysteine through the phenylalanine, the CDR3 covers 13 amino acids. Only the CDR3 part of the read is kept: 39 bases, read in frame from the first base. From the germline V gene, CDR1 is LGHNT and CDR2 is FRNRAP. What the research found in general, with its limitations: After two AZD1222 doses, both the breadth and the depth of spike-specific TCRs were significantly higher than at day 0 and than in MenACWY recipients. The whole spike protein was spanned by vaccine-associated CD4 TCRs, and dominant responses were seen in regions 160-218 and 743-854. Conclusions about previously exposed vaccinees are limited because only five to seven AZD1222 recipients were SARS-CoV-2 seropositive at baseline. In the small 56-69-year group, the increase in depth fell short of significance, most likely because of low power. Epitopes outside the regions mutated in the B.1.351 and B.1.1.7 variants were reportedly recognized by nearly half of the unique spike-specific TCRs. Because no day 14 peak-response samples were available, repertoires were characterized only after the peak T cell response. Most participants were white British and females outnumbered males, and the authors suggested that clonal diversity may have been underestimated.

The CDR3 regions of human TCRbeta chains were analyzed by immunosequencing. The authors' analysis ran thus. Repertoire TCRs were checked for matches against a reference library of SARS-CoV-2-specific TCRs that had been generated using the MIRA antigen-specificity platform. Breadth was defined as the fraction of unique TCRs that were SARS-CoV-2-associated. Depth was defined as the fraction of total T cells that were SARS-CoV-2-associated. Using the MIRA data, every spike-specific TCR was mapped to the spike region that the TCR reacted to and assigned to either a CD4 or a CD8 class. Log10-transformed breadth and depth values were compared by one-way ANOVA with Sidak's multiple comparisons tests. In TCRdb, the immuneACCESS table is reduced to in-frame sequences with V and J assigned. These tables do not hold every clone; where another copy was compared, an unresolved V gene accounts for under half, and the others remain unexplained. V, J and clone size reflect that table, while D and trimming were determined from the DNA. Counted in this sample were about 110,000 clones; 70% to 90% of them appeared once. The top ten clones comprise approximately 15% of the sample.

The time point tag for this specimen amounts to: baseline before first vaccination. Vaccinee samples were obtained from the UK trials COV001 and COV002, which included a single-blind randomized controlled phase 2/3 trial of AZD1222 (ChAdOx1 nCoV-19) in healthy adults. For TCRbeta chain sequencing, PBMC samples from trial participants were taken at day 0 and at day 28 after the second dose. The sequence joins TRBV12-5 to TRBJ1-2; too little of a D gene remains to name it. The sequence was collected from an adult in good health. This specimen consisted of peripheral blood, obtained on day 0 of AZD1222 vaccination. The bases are TGTGCTAGTGGTTCGGACGGACACTATGGCTACACCTTC. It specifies CASGSDGHYGYTF.